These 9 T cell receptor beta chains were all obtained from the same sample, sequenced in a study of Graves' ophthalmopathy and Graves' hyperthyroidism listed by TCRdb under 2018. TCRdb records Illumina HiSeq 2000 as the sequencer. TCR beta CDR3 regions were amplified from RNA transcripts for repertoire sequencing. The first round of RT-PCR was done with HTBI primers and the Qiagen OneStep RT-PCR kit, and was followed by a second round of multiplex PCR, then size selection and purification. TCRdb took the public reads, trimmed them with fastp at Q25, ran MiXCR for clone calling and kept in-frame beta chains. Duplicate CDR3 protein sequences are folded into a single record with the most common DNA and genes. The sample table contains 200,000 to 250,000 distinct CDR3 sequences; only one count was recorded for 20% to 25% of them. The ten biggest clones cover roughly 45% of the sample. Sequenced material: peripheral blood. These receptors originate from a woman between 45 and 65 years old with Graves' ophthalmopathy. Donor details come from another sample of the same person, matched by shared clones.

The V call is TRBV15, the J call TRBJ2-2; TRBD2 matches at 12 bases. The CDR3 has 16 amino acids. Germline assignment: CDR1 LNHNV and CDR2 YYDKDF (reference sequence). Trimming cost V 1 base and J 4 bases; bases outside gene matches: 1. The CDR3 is CATSRGLAGATGELFF. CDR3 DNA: TGTGCCACCAGCAGAGGACTAGCGGGGGCCACCGGGGAGCTGTTTTTT.

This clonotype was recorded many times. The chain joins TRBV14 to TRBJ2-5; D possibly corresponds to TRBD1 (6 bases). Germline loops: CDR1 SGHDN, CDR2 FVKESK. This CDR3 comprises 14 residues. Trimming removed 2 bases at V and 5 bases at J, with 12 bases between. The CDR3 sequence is CASSQTGPRETQYF. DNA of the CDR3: TGTGCCAGCAGCCAAACAGGGCCGCGGGAGACCCAGTACTTC.

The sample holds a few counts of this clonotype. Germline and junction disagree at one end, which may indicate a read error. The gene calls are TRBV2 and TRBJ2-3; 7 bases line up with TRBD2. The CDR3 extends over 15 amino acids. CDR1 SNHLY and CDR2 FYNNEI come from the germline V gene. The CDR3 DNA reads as TGTGCCAGCAGGGTGCTAGCGGCTAGCACAGATACGCGGTATTTT. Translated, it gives CASRVLAASTDTRYF.

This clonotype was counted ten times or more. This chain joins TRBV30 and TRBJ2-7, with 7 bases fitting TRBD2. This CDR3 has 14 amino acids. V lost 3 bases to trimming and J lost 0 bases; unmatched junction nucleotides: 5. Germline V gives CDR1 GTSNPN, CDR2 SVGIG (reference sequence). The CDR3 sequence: CAWSKSGISYEQYF. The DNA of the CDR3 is TGTGCCTGGAGCAAAAGCGGGATCTCCTACGAGCAGTACTTC. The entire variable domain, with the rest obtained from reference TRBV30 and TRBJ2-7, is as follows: SQTIHQWPATLVQPVGSPLSLECTVEGTSNPNLYWYRQAAGRGLQLLFYSVGIGQISSEVPQNLSASRPQDRQFILSSKKLLLSDSGFYLCAWSKSGISYEQYFGPGTRLTVT.

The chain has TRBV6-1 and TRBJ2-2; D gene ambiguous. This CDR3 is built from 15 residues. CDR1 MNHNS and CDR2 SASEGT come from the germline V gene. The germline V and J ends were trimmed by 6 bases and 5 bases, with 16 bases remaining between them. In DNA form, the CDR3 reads TGTGCCAGCAGCTCCGAGGTGGGAAGTACCGGGGAGCTGTTTTTT. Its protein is CASSSEVGSTGELFF.

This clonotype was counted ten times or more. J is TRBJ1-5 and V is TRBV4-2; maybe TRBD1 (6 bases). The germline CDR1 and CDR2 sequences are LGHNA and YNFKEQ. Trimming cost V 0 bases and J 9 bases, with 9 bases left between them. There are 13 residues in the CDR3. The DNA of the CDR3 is TGTGCCAGCAGCCAAGACCAGGGGTTGCCCCAGCATTTT. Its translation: CASSQDQGLPQHF.

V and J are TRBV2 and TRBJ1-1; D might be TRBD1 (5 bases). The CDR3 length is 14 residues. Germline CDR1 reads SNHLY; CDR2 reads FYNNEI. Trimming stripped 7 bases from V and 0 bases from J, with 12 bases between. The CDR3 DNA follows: TGTGCCAGCAATAACAGGCTAGTGAACACTGAAGCTTTCTTT. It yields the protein CASNNRLVNTEAFF.

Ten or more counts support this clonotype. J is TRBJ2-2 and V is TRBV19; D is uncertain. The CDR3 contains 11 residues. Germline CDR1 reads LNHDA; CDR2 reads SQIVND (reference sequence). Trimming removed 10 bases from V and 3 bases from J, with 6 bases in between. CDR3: CAIGDTGELFF. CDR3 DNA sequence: TGTGCCATAGGCGACACCGGGGAGCTGTTTTTT.

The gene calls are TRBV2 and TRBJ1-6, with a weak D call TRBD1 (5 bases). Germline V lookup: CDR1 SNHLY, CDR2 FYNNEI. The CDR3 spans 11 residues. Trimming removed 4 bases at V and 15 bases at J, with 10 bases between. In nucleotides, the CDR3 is TGTGCCAGCAGTGTTTTGGGACTCCTCCACTTT. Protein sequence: CASSVLGLLHF.